These 21 T cell receptor beta chains came from one sample sequenced in a study of cytotoxic CD8 clonotypes in ibrutinib-treated CLL. Produced via immunoSEQ multiplex PCR; TCRdb's table is partial and in-frame only. The sample has 35,000 or so clones, 71% seen once; the top ten hold 16%. Here the sequenced sample was PBMCs, taken at disease progression, from a patient treated with ibrutinib. Source of these receptors: a human donor with chronic lymphocytic leukemia.

The sample holds a few counts of this clone. The chain recombines TRBV4-1 with TRBJ2-5; 8 bases are a match to TRBD1. V was pared by 0 bases and J by 1 base, with 19 bases of the junction left unmatched. From germline, CDR1 is MGHRA and CDR2 YSYEKL. This CDR3 spans 21 amino acids. Here the CDR3 reads CASSQENQGTSHRGTQETQYF. In nucleotides, the CDR3 is TGCGCCAGCAGCCAAGAGAATCAGGGGACTTCCCACAGGGGGACCCAAGAGACCCAGTACTTC.

The chain employs TRBV4-2 and TRBJ2-3; the D gene is possibly TRBD2 (6 bases). The germline V gene has CDR1 LGHNA and CDR2 YNFKEQ. V was clipped by 3 bases and J by 9 bases, with 13 bases between them. The CDR3 consists of 13 residues. The CDR3 here is CASSQGGRTTQYF. CDR3 in DNA: TGTGCCAGCAGCCAGGGAGGACGGACCACGCAGTATTTT.

V usage is TRBV2 and J usage is TRBJ2-1; D possibly corresponds to TRBD2 (6 bases). V was pared by 5 bases and J by 0 bases, with 14 bases between. Germline CDR1 reads SNHLY; CDR2 reads FYNNEI. The CDR3 sequence is 16 residues long. CDR3 amino acids: CASSQTGTLSYNEQFF. Written as DNA, the CDR3 is TGTGCCAGCAGTCAGACCGGGACTCTCTCCTACAATGAGCAGTTCTTC.

The chain is built from TRBV19 and TRBJ2-1; 12 bases are shared with TRBD2. CDR3 length equals 15 residues. Unmatched junction bases numbered 9, after V lost 7 bases and J lost 8 bases. CDR1 and CDR2 (germline): LNHDA, SQIVND (reference sequence). CDR3 DNA: TGTGCCAGTAATCTAGCGGGGGGGCGTATGCATGAGCAGTTCTTC. Translation: CASNLAGGRMHEQFF.

This clone was found a few times. This sequence joins TRBV6-5 and TRBJ1-4, with 8 bases identical to TRBD1. The germline gives CDR1 MNHEY, CDR2 SVGAGI. The CDR3 has 14 residues. With V trimmed by 6 bases and J by 5 bases, 5 bases remained unmatched. DNA of the CDR3: TGTGCCAGCAGGCCCACAGGGGGGAATGAAAAACTGTTTTTT. This gives the protein CASRPTGGNEKLFF.

This clone occurred once. The V gene is TRBV5-6, the J gene TRBJ1-2, with D unclear. This CDR3 comprises 15 residues. Germline CDR1 and CDR2: SGHDT and YYEEEE. The V gene lost 3 bases and the J gene lost 4 bases, with 16 bases spanning the gap. The CDR3 loop is CASSSYTDGFYGYTF. As DNA, the CDR3 is TGTGCCAGCAGCTCGTATACAGACGGATTCTATGGCTACACCTTC. Combining the CDR3 with reference TRBV5-6 and TRBJ1-2 gives the whole variable domain DAGVTQSPTHLIKTRGQQVTLRCSPKSGHDTVSWYQQALGQGPQFIFQYYEEEERQRGNFPDRFSGHQFPNYSSELNVNALLLGDSALYLCASSSYTDGFYGYTFGSGTRLTVV.

This rearrangement joins TRBV7-6 to TRBJ2-7; 10 bases map to TRBD1. The V and J ends lost 5 bases and 4 bases, in that order; junction bases with no gene match: 8. The CDR3 has 15 amino acids. Germline lookup yields CDR1 SGHVS and CDR2 FNYEAQ. The CDR3 here is CASSPGQGGPYEQYF. CDR3 in DNA: TGTGCCAGCAGCCCAGGACAGGGGGGACCATACGAGCAGTACTTC.

The chain uses TRBV2 and TRBJ1-3; D may be TRBD1 (6 bases). V lost 5 bases and J lost 4, with 18 bases in between. The CDR3 sequence is 16 residues long. Germline loops: CDR1 SNHLY, CDR2 FYNNEI. DNA for the CDR3: TGTGCCAGCAGTCCCTTCGGACAGTTTGACGGAAACACCATATATTTT. The encoded protein is CASSPFGQFDGNTIYF.

The chain is built from TRBV2 and TRBJ2-4; TRBD2 aligns across 8 bases. Germline values: CDR1 SNHLY, CDR2 FYNNEI. J gave up 1 base and V 8 bases, and 4 bases lay outside the gene matches. The CDR3 has 14 residues. CDR3 DNA: TGTGCCAGCTCGGGGGGGCGGGCCAAAAACATTCAGTACTTC. Encoded protein: CASSGGRAKNIQYF.

V usage is TRBV29-1 and J usage is TRBJ2-5; no reliable D call. V lost 8 bases and J lost 0, with 13 bases in between. CDR1 SQVTM and CDR2 ANQGSEA come from the germline V gene. The CDR3 covers 13 residues. The CDR3 sequence: CSYCPSYQETQYF. The DNA for the CDR3 is TGCAGCTATTGCCCCAGTTACCAAGAGACCCAGTACTTC.

The chain carries TRBV28 and TRBJ1-2; 10 nucleotides line up with TRBD1. Germline values: CDR1 MDHEN, CDR2 SYDVKM. V gave up 2 bases and J gave up 8 bases; unmatched junction bases: 5. This CDR3 is 14 amino acids long. CDR3 nucleotide sequence: TGTGCCAGCAGTTTAGGAGGGGGACAGGGGGGCTACACCTTC. Translating gives CASSLGGGQGGYTF.

The V gene is TRBV7-6, the J gene TRBJ1-3; D is ambiguous. The CDR3 has 16 residues. The V gene lost 1 base and the J gene lost 3 bases, with 13 bases spanning the gap. Germline CDR1 reads SGHVS; CDR2 reads FNYEAQ. CDR3 residues: CASSLDRRVYGNTIYF. For the CDR3, the DNA is TGTGCCAGCAGCTTAGATAGGAGGGTTTATGGAAACACCATATATTTT.

This clone turned up a few times. CDR3 nucleotide sequence: TGCGCCAGCAACCGGGATCCTCCCCACAATGAGCAGTTCTTC. This translates into CASNRDPPHNEQFF. V usage is TRBV4-1 and J usage is TRBJ2-1, with D maybe TRBD2 (5 bases). Germline V gene lookup returns CDR1 MGHRA and CDR2 YSYEKL. The V gene lost 7 bases and the J gene lost 5 bases, with 15 bases spanning the gap. The CDR3 extends over 14 amino acids.

V is TRBV20-1 and J is TRBJ2-7; D is possibly TRBD1 (5 bases). V was clipped by 6 bases and J by 3 bases, with 9 bases between them. This CDR3 has 11 residues. The germline CDR1 and CDR2 sequences are DFQATT and SNEGSKA (reference sequence). The CDR3 sequence: CSAAGFYEQYF. CDR3 bases: TGCAGTGCAGCAGGGTTCTACGAGCAGTACTTC.

The chain combines TRBV29-1 with TRBJ1-1, with a weak D call TRBD1 (6 bases). Trimming shortened V by 7 bases and J by 3 bases, and 15 bases separated the two germline ends. The CDR3 consists of 13 residues. CDR1 SQVTM and CDR2 ANQGSEA come from the germline V gene. Here the CDR3 DNA reads TGCAGCGCCAAACAGGGTTGGTACACTGAAGCTTTCTTT. Translation: CSAKQGWYTEAFF.

The V and J genes are TRBV6-7 and TRBJ2-1; 10 bases are a match to TRBD2. TRBV6-7 is treated as an ORF (open reading frame) with a function not yet certain. This CDR3 is built from 15 residues. The V segment lost 11 bases and the J segment 3 bases; nucleotides outside the gene matches: 10. DNA for the CDR3: TGTGCCGGCCTCCTAGCGGGGGTTCGCTACAATGAGCAGTTCTTC. Residues: CAGLLAGVRYNEQFF.

The chain's CDR3 is CASGIFDGYTF. CDR3 DNA: TGTGCCAGCGGAATATTCGATGGCTACACCTTC. The chain links TRBV6-1 to TRBJ1-2, with D hard to call. With 8 bases removed from V and 6 bases from J, the gap between germline ends came to 10 bases. CDR1 MNHNS and CDR2 SASEGT come from the germline V gene. The CDR3 is 11 amino acids.

The chain recombines TRBV19 with TRBJ1-4, with D unresolved. The CDR3 spans 13 residues. Germline V gives CDR1 LNHDA, CDR2 SQIVND (reference sequence). V shed 10 bases and J shed 8 bases, with 17 bases lying between them. The CDR3 DNA reads as TGTGCCACCACCGGGAGTATAAGCGAAAAACTGTTTTTT. It yields the protein CATTGSISEKLFF. The whole variable domain, remainder taken from reference TRBV19 and TRBJ1-4, is DGGITQSPKYLFRKEGQNVTLSCEQNLNHDAMYWYRQDPGQGLRLIYYSQIVNDFQKGDIAEGYSVSREKKESFPLTVTSAQKNPTAFYLCATTGSISEKLFFGSGTQLSVL.

This chain uses TRBV14 with TRBJ2-2; tentatively, D is TRBD1 or TRBD2 (5 bases each). CDR1 and CDR2 from the germline V gene are SGHDN and FVKESK. Deletions cut 4 bases from V and 1 base from J, with 13 bases between. The CDR3 loop spans 16 amino acids. The CDR3 DNA sequence: TGTGCCAGCAGCCTTATGAGGGGCCAGAACACCGGGGAGCTGTTTTTT. Its translation is CASSLMRGQNTGELFF.

The table lists this clone with a count of one. V and J are TRBV18 and TRBJ2-1, with 9 positions matching TRBD2. This CDR3 region has 18 residues. Germline-derived CDR1 and CDR2 are KGHSH and LQKENI. The J segment lost 4 bases and the V segment lost 4 bases, leaving 14 bases of the junction unmatched. The CDR3 is CASSLKGTGTSRYNEQFF. The CDR3 region has the DNA TGTGCCAGCTCACTCAAAGGAACCGGGACTAGCCGGTACAATGAGCAGTTCTTC.

The genes are TRBV10-3 and TRBJ2-1; TRBD1 matches 8 bases. With 6 bases clipped from V and 4 bases from J, the junction kept 8 bases outside the gene matches. The CDR3 is 15 residues long. Germline V gene sequence: CDR1 ENHRY, CDR2 SYGVKD. Written as DNA, the CDR3 is TGTGCCATCAGGGGTGGGACAGGTCCGTACAATGAGCAGTTCTTC. Amino acid sequence: CAIRGGTGPYNEQFF.